The 27 T cell receptor beta chains below all came from one sample that was sequenced in a study of cytomegalovirus exposure and HLA in healthy donors. The primer mix had 60 Vbeta and 13 Jbeta primers. The assay was immunoSEQ multiplex PCR, and TCRdb's table has in-frame clones only and misses some. This table holds about 94,000 clones, roughly 80% found once. Sequenced sample: PBMCs. The receptor source for this set is a woman aged 60 to 75 in good health and CMV-seronegative.

The V and J genes are TRBV27 and TRBJ1-5; D not certain. This CDR3 has 12 amino acids. V shed 2 bases and J shed 7 bases, with 6 bases lying between them. CDR1 is MNHEY and CDR2 is SMNVEV in the germline V gene (reference sequence). CDR3 coding DNA: TGTGCCAGCAGTTTAACCGGGCAGCCCCAGCATTTT. This codes for CASSLTGQPQHF.

As concerns this clone: Other DNA sequences of this sample code for an identical CDR3. The chain uses TRBV6-1 and TRBJ1-1, with 10 bases aligning to TRBD1. Germline lookup yields CDR1 MNHNS and CDR2 SASEGT. The CDR3 runs to 15 residues. V was pared by 3 bases and J by 3 bases, with 4 bases of the junction left unmatched. CDR3 sequence reads: CASSEFGTGDTEAFF. CDR3 in DNA: TGTGCCAGCAGTGAGTTCGGGACAGGGGACACTGAAGCTTTCTTT.

The gene calls are TRBV6-5 and TRBJ2-2, with D possibly matching TRBD1 (5 bases). Germline CDR1 reads MNHEY; CDR2 reads SVGAGI. This CDR3 is built from 15 residues. The ends were cut back, 4 bases at V and 3 bases at J, with 12 bases in the middle. For the CDR3, the DNA is TGTGCCAGCAGTTCAAGACAGAGACACACCGGGGAGCTGTTTTTT. The encoded protein is CASSSRQRHTGELFF.

V gene TRBV2 combines with J gene TRBJ1-6; 8 bases match TRBD1. The CDR3 length is 15 residues. The trim removed 6 bases at V and 9 bases at J, leaving 10 bases unmatched. Germline V gene sequence: CDR1 SNHLY, CDR2 FYNNEI. In DNA, the CDR3 is TGTGCCAGCAGGTCCAGGGACAGGATCGGTTCACCCCTCCACTTT. Residues: CASRSRDRIGSPLHF.

V and J are TRBV5-6 and TRBJ1-2; weak D call: TRBD1 (6 bases). Germline V gene lookup returns CDR1 SGHDT and CDR2 YYEEEE. The CDR3 covers 14 residues. The V and J ends lost 1 base and 4 bases respectively, with 11 bases between them. The CDR3 spells CASSLQGLGYGYTF. In nucleotides, the CDR3 is TGTGCCAGCAGCTTGCAGGGGCTGGGCTATGGCTACACCTTC.

The chain links TRBV7-9 to TRBJ1-1; TRBD1 aligns across 8 bases. Germline V gene data show CDR1 as SEHNR and CDR2 as FQNEAQ (reference sequence). There are 16 residues in the CDR3. Losses at the gene ends were 5 bases for V and 0 bases for J; bases not matched to a gene: 8. CDR3 sequence (DNA): TGTGCCAGCAGCCCCTACAGGGGGTCTATGAACACTGAAGCTTTCTTT. Protein sequence: CASSPYRGSMNTEAFF. Looking up the rest from reference TRBV7-9 and TRBJ1-1 gives the full variable domain: DTGVSQNPRHKITKRGQNVTFRCDPISEHNRLYWYRQTLGQGPEFLTYFQNEAQLEKSRLLSDRFSAERPKGSFSTLEIQRTEQGDSAMYLCASSPYRGSMNTEAFFGQGTRLTVV.

This clone was seen only a few times. V gene TRBV5-1 combines with J gene TRBJ2-3, with 9 bases matching TRBD2. V was pared by 4 bases and J by 2 bases, with 14 bases of the junction left unmatched. Germline V gene sequence: CDR1 SGHRS, CDR2 YFSETQ. This CDR3 spans 18 amino acids. The CDR3 sequence: CASSQKVSSGMYTDTQYF. CDR3 DNA sequence: TGCGCCAGCAGCCAAAAGGTATCTAGCGGGATGTACACAGATACGCAGTATTTT.

J is TRBJ2-2 and V is TRBV4-3, with D maybe TRBD1 (5 bases). CDR1 LGHNA and CDR2 YSLEER come from the germline V gene. This CDR3 region has 14 residues. V was clipped by 0 bases and J by 6 bases, with 8 bases between them. As DNA, the CDR3 is TGCGCCAGCAGCCAAGATCAAGGGGCCGGGGAGCTGTTTTTT. Translating it yields CASSQDQGAGELFF.

V is TRBV5-4 and J is TRBJ2-7; D might be TRBD2 (5 bases). Trimming shortened V by 1 base and J by 1 base, and 9 bases separated the two germline ends. CDR1 is SGHNT and CDR2 is YYREEE in the germline V gene (reference sequence). The CDR3 has 14 amino acids. The CDR3 region has the DNA TGTGCCAGCAGCTTGTTCGGGGAGTCCTACGAGCAGTACTTC. It translates to CASSLFGESYEQYF. The complete variable domain, with remaining parts taken from reference TRBV5-4 and TRBJ2-7, reads ETGVTQSPTHLIKTRGQQVTLRCSSQSGHNTVSWYQQALGQGPQFIFQYYREEENGRGNFPPRFSGLQFPNYSSELNVNALELDDSALYLCASSLFGESYEQYFGPGTRLTVT.

This clone was seen a single time. The CDR3 coding sequence is TGTGCCAGCACACTAAGTGGGGGGTCAGAGACCCAGTACTTC. As protein: CASTLSGGSETQYF. The V and J genes are TRBV7-9 and TRBJ2-5, with D perhaps matching TRBD2 (6 bases). The V gene lost 7 bases and the J gene lost 4 bases, with 16 bases spanning the gap. The CDR3 is 14 residues long. Germline-derived CDR1 and CDR2 are SEHNR and FQNEAQ (reference sequence).

The chain carries TRBV11-3 and TRBJ2-7; tentatively, D is TRBD2 (7 bases). Trimming pared 4 bases from V and 5 bases from J, leaving 15 bases between. CDR1 and CDR2 (germline): SGHNT, YENEEA. CDR3 size: 14 residues. The chain's CDR3 is CASSSGGPRDEQYF. The CDR3 DNA reads TGTGCCAGCAGCTCCGGGGGGCCCCGGGACGAGCAGTACTTC.

The J gene is TRBJ2-2, the V gene TRBV4-1, with 10 bases lining up with TRBD1. This CDR3 spans 17 amino acids. The V gene's germline CDR1 is MGHRA and CDR2 YSYEKL. Trimming took 4 bases from V and 7 from J; bases not matched to a gene: 12. The DNA of the CDR3 is TGCGCCAGCAGCCTAGGGTTGCGACAGGGGGCCGTCGGGGAGCTGTTTTTT. Amino acids: CASSLGLRQGAVGELFF.

The chain has TRBV4-3 and TRBJ1-4; D is possibly TRBD1 (5 bases). The CDR3 has 15 amino acids. Trimming took off 0 bases at V and 5 bases at J, with 10 bases between the two ends. CDR1 and CDR2 (germline): LGHNA, YSLEER. In nucleotides, the CDR3 is TGCGCCAGCAGCCAAGATTGGACACCGAATGAAAAACTGTTTTTT. Protein product: CASSQDWTPNEKLFF.

This chain links TRBV7-2 with TRBJ2-7; the match to TRBD2 covers 8 bases. This CDR3 contains 13 residues. CDR1 SGHTA and CDR2 FQGNSA come from the germline V gene. V dropped 8 bases and J dropped 3; count of bases not matched to a gene: 6. The CDR3 loop is CASGASGSYEQYF. CDR3 DNA: TGTGCCAGCGGGGCCAGCGGGAGCTACGAGCAGTACTTC.

The rearrangement links TRBV19 to TRBJ2-4; 7 nucleotides line up with TRBD2. V gave up 8 bases and J gave up 7 bases; unmatched junction bases: 8. Germline-derived CDR1 and CDR2 are LNHDA and SQIVND (reference sequence). This CDR3 has 13 residues. The CDR3 nucleotides read TGTGCCAGTCGGGTGGCGGGGGAGAACATTCAGTACTTC. Its translation: CASRVAGENIQYF.

This clone was seen only a few times. The chain has TRBV29-1 and TRBJ2-1, with 8 bases aligning to TRBD2. Germline-derived CDR1 and CDR2 are SQVTM and ANQGSEA. The CDR3 runs to 14 residues. V trimming: 5 bases; J trimming: 0 bases; junction bases outside the gene matches: 3. CDR3 in DNA: TGCAGCGTTCAGCGGGGGAGCTCCTACAATGAGCAGTTCTTC. It is translated as CSVQRGSSYNEQFF.

The V and J genes are TRBV6-5 and TRBJ2-5, with TRBD2 identical over 10 bases. The end of the DNA fits TRBJ2-7 better, so the J call may be wrong. The CDR3 sequence is 16 residues long. Germline V gene data show CDR1 as MNHEY and CDR2 as SVGAGI. CDR3 coding DNA: TGTGCCAGCAGTTCCCATCCTAGCGGGGGATCCTACGAGCAGTACTTC. It encodes CASSSHPSGGSYEQYF.

The V call is TRBV6-5, the J call TRBJ1-5; TRBD1 agrees at 10 bases. Germline V gene lookup returns CDR1 MNHEY and CDR2 SVGAGI. V trimming: 6 bases; J trimming: 7 bases; junction bases outside the gene matches: 6. The CDR3 has 14 residues. CDR3 nucleotide sequence: TGTGCCAGCAGACCCGGGACAGGGGCACAGCCCCAGCATTTT. Protein sequence: CASRPGTGAQPQHF.

The chain joins TRBV30 to TRBJ2-3; D not certain. The germline gives CDR1 GTSNPN, CDR2 SVGIG (reference sequence). The ends were cut back, 2 bases at V and 0 bases at J, with 12 bases in the middle. This CDR3 is 15 amino acids long. The CDR3 here is CAWSSLRLSTDTQYF. CDR3 DNA: TGTGCCTGGAGTTCTTTGCGGTTAAGCACAGATACGCAGTATTTT.

The chain recombines TRBV19 with TRBJ1-5; tentatively, D is TRBD1 (5 bases). The CDR3 runs 15 residues. The germline CDR1 and CDR2 sequences are LNHDA and SQIVND (reference sequence). V was shortened by 6 bases and J by 3 bases, with 15 bases between the two germline ends. The CDR3 here is CASRRAGQFNQPQHF. CDR3 sequence (DNA): TGTGCCAGTAGAAGAGCCGGACAATTCAATCAGCCCCAGCATTTT. Variable domain in full (rest from reference TRBV19 and TRBJ1-5): DGGITQSPKYLFRKEGQNVTLSCEQNLNHDAMYWYRQDPGQGLRLIYYSQIVNDFQKGDIAEGYSVSREKKESFPLTVTSAQKNPTAFYLCASRRAGQFNQPQHFGDGTRLSIL.

The chain joins TRBV10-3 to TRBJ2-5; TRBD2 agrees at 8 bases. Per the germline V gene, CDR1 is ENHRY and CDR2 is SYGVKD. V lost 8 bases to trimming and J lost 2 bases; unmatched junction nucleotides: 4. The CDR3 loop spans 13 amino acids. In nucleotides, the CDR3 is TGTGCCATCGGCGGGGGGCTTCAAGAGACCCAGTACTTC. Protein product: CAIGGGLQETQYF.

This clone came up once. This chain uses TRBV25-1 with TRBJ1-1, with D unresolved. The CDR3 covers 12 residues. CDR1 MGHDK and CDR2 SYGVNS come from the germline V gene. V lost 6 bases to trimming and J lost 4 bases, with 9 bases between them. CDR3 DNA: TGTGCCAGCAGGGGTGGCGGCACTGAAGCTTTCTTT. This translates into CASRGGGTEAFF.

This chain links TRBV19 with TRBJ1-2, with a tentative D call TRBD1 (6 bases). The germline CDR1 and CDR2 sequences are LNHDA and SQIVND (reference sequence). The V and J ends lost 0 bases and 8 bases respectively, with 16 bases between them. CDR3 size: 15 residues. The chain's CDR3 is CASSIDHGGQNGYTF. The CDR3 DNA follows: TGTGCCAGTAGTATAGATCATGGGGGCCAGAACGGCTACACCTTC. Full variable domain (rest looked up from reference TRBV19 and TRBJ1-2): DGGITQSPKYLFRKEGQNVTLSCEQNLNHDAMYWYRQDPGQGLRLIYYSQIVNDFQKGDIAEGYSVSREKKESFPLTVTSAQKNPTAFYLCASSIDHGGQNGYTFGSGTRLTVV.

The chain combines TRBV14 with TRBJ2-1; D is perhaps TRBD2 (5 bases). V was pared by 4 bases and J by 0 bases, with 10 bases between. Germline V gene sequence: CDR1 SGHDN, CDR2 FVKESK. This CDR3 spans 15 amino acids. The CDR3 region has the DNA TGTGCCAGCAGCCCGGACTGGAGCTCCTACAATGAGCAGTTCTTC. Protein product: CASSPDWSSYNEQFF.

The chain combines TRBV7-9 with TRBJ1-1; a weak D match, TRBD1 (6 bases). Germline V gives CDR1 SEHNR, CDR2 FQNEAQ (reference sequence). V was trimmed by 6 bases and J by 0 bases, leaving 20 bases between them. The CDR3 loop spans 17 amino acids. The CDR3 nucleotides are TGTGCCAGCAGTCGTTGGGGGGGCGAAAGCATGAACACTGAAGCTTTCTTT. Protein sequence: CASSRWGGESMNTEAFF.

The chain recombines TRBV14 with TRBJ2-7, with 7 bases matching TRBD1. This CDR3 has 13 residues. V was clipped by 4 bases and J by 4 bases; unmatched bases: 4. Germline V CDR1 and CDR2: SGHDN, FVKESK. The CDR3 region has the DNA TGTGCCAGCAGCCCCGGGACAGAGTACGAGCAGTACTTC. Translated, it gives CASSPGTEYEQYF.

This clone occurred once. V gene TRBV18 combines with J gene TRBJ2-5, with a tentative D call TRBD2 (5 bases). Germline assignment: CDR1 KGHSH and CDR2 LQKENI. V lost 1 base to trimming and J lost 3 bases, with 6 bases between them. The CDR3 covers 13 residues. CDR3: CASSPQEEETQYF. The CDR3 nucleotides read TGTGCCAGCTCACCACAGGAGGAAGAGACCCAGTACTTC.